A single sample gave rise to the 15 T cell receptor beta chains below, sequenced in a study of blood T cell repertoires in COVID-19. Generated by immunoSEQ multiplex PCR, the TCRdb table keeps only in-frame clones and is missing some. The table lists around 80,000 clones, 88% of them singletons. The sequencing input was peripheral blood. These receptors all stem from a human donor in a cohort sampled during active COVID-19.

The chain is built from TRBV18 and TRBJ2-7, with 9 bases fitting TRBD1. In germline, CDR1 is KGHSH, CDR2 LQKENI. The CDR3 length is 14 residues. V shed 6 bases, J shed 2 bases, and the junction held 5 bases outside the gene matches. The CDR3 region has the DNA TGTGCCAGCTCGGGACAGGGCGCCACCTACGAGCAGTACTTC. It codes for CASSGQGATYEQYF. The full variable domain, its missing parts supplied by reference TRBV18 and TRBJ2-7, is NAGVMQNPRHLVRRRGQEARLRCSPMKGHSHVYWYRQLPEEGLKFMVYLQKENIIDESGMPKERFSAEFPKEGPSILRIQQVVRGDSAAYFCASSGQGATYEQYFGPGTRLTVT.

Details on this clone: Compared with germline, one end of the junction differs, possibly owing to a read error. The CDR3, as DNA: TGTGCCAGCAGCCATATTTTGGGCTTGAAGACTGAAGCTTTCTTT. Translation gives CASSHILGLKTEAFF. The rearrangement joins TRBV5-4 to TRBJ1-1; D is ambiguous. CDR3 length: 15 residues. Germline V gene sequence: CDR1 SGHNT, CDR2 YYREEE (reference sequence).

V gene TRBV7-6 combines with J gene TRBJ2-7, with 13 nucleotides matching TRBD2. The CDR3 sequence is 17 residues long. The V and J ends lost 4 bases and 5 bases, in that order; junction bases with no gene match: 11. CDR1 and CDR2 (germline): SGHVS, FNYEAQ. The CDR3 nucleotides read TGTGCCAGCAGCTCGAAACGCACTAGCGGGGGGGAGGACGAGCAGTACTTC. It yields the protein CASSSKRTSGGEDEQYF.

The chain combines TRBV30 with TRBJ1-1, with D uncertain. The CDR3 sequence is 13 residues long. Per germline, CDR1 GTSNPN and CDR2 SVGIG (reference sequence). The germline V and J ends were trimmed by 2 bases and 1 base, with 8 bases remaining between them. CDR3 bases: TGTGCCTGGAGTTCCCTGTCGAACACTGAAGCTTTCTTT. This codes for CAWSSLSNTEAFF.

This chain links TRBV6-5 with TRBJ2-3; 10 bases are shared with TRBD1. Germline V lookup: CDR1 MNHEY, CDR2 SVGAGI. The CDR3 extends over 15 amino acids. Unmatched junction bases numbered 7, after V lost 7 bases and J lost 3 bases. The CDR3 region is CASTLGTGETDTQYF. The DNA for the CDR3 is TGTGCCAGCACTCTTGGGACAGGGGAAACAGATACGCAGTATTTT.

The rearrangement joins TRBV7-9 to TRBJ1-2; D not resolved. Germline V gene sequence: CDR1 SEHNR, CDR2 FQNEAQ (reference sequence). Trimming pared 3 bases from V and 5 bases from J, leaving 13 bases between. The CDR3 contains 14 residues. The CDR3: CASSFSGPSYGYTF. The CDR3 DNA sequence: TGTGCCAGCAGCTTCTCAGGCCCGTCTTATGGCTACACCTTC.

This clone was seen once. The chain carries TRBV14 and TRBJ2-1; maybe TRBD1 (5 bases). This CDR3 comprises 13 residues. Germline V gives CDR1 SGHDN, CDR2 FVKESK. The V and J ends lost 0 bases and 8 bases respectively, with 8 bases between them. The CDR3 region has the DNA TGTGCCAGCAGCCAAGATTTAGGGGATGAGCAGTTCTTC. This gives the protein CASSQDLGDEQFF.

This rearrangement joins TRBV7-8 to TRBJ1-3, with D hard to call. Trimming removed 7 bases at V and 0 bases at J, with 10 bases between. CDR1 and CDR2 (germline): SGHVS, FQNEAQ. CDR3 size: 14 residues. The chain's CDR3 is CASKEVSSGNTIYF. CDR3 DNA: TGTGCCAGCAAGGAGGTTAGCTCTGGAAACACCATATATTTT.

The chain is built from TRBV4-1 and TRBJ1-4; 11 bases match TRBD1. J lost 8 bases, V lost 1 base, and 9 bases had no gene match. Germline CDR1 reads MGHRA; CDR2 reads YSYEKL. The CDR3 spans 17 residues. This CDR3 reads CASSQADRGLKYEKLFF. CDR3 sequence (DNA): TGCGCCAGCAGCCAAGCGGACAGGGGGCTTAAGTACGAAAAACTGTTTTTT.

The rearrangement links TRBV30 to TRBJ2-2, with 7 bases identical to TRBD1. The germline V gene has CDR1 GTSNPN and CDR2 SVGIG (reference sequence). Germline trimming cut 1 base from V and 9 bases from J; bases unmatched to any gene: 5. CDR3 length equals 13 residues. Here the CDR3 DNA reads TGTGCCTGGAGTGCCGGGACAGCCAGGGAGCTGTTTTTT. Its protein is CAWSAGTARELFF. The full variable domain, in which reference TRBV30 and TRBJ2-2 provide the parts outside the CDR3, is SQTIHQWPATLVQPVGSPLSLECTVEGTSNPNLYWYRQAAGRGLQLLFYSVGIGQISSEVPQNLSASRPQDRQFILSSKKLLLSDSGFYLCAWSAGTARELFFGEGSRLTVL.

This clone was detected a few times. This chain uses TRBV6-6 with TRBJ1-5; 7 positions match TRBD1. This CDR3 contains 15 residues. Germline lookup yields CDR1 MNHNY and CDR2 SVGAGI (reference sequence). With 2 bases clipped from V and 1 base from J, the junction kept 2 bases outside the gene matches. CDR3 bases: TGTGCCAGCAGTTACCGGGACAGCAGCAATCAGCCCCAGCATTTT. This sequence encodes CASSYRDSSNQPQHF.

V usage is TRBV6-6 and J usage is TRBJ1-1, with TRBD1 matching over 8 bases. This CDR3 comprises 15 residues. Germline V gene data show CDR1 as MNHNY and CDR2 as SVGAGI (reference sequence). V was pared by 4 bases and J by 3 bases, with 7 bases of the junction left unmatched. The CDR3 DNA sequence: TGTGCCAGCAGTTTCCCGACAGGGGAATACACTGAAGCTTTCTTT. This sequence encodes CASSFPTGEYTEAFF.

V usage is TRBV6-1 and J usage is TRBJ1-2; 10 bases fit TRBD1. CDR1 and CDR2 (germline): MNHNS, SASEGT. This CDR3 is built from 16 residues. After removal of 0 bases from V and 4 bases from J, the junction contained 5 bases not matched to a gene. CDR3 sequence reads: CASSEAWGQGIYGYTF. DNA for the CDR3: TGTGCCAGCAGTGAAGCGTGGGGACAGGGGATCTATGGCTACACCTTC.

This clone showed up just once. J is TRBJ2-3 and V is TRBV3-1 (or the pseudogene TRBV3-2); TRBD1 matches 7 bases. The germline gives CDR1 LGHDT, CDR2 YNNKEL (reference sequence). After removal of 11 bases from V and 9 bases from J, the junction contained 17 bases not matched to a gene. The CDR3 is made up of 14 amino acids. CDR3: CASGGTQNNYTQYF. The CDR3 nucleotides read TGTGCCTCAGGGGGTACCCAGAATAACTACACGCAGTATTTT.

Of note for this clone: At the DNA level, this CDR3 is encoded by other sequences in the same sample as well. The J gene is TRBJ2-2, the V gene TRBV5-1; 7 bases fit TRBD1. The CDR3 covers 15 residues. CDR1 is SGHRS, CDR2 YFSETQ, per germline. The trim removed 4 bases at V and 0 bases at J, leaving 3 bases unmatched. This chain's CDR3 is CASSLDRSNTGELFF. CDR3 DNA: TGCGCCAGCAGCCTGGACAGGTCGAACACCGGGGAGCTGTTTTTT.